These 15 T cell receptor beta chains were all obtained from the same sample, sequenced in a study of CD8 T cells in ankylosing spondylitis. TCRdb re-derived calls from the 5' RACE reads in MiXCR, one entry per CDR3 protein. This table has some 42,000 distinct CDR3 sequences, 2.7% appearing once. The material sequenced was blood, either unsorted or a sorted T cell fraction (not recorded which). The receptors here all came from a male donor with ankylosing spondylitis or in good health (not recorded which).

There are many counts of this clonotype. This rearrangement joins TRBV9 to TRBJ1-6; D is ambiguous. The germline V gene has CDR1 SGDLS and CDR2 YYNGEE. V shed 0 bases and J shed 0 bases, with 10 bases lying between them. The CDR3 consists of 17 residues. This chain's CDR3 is CASSVVPLSSYNSPLHF. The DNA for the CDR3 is TGTGCCAGCAGCGTAGTCCCGCTGAGCTCCTATAATTCACCCCTCCACTTT.

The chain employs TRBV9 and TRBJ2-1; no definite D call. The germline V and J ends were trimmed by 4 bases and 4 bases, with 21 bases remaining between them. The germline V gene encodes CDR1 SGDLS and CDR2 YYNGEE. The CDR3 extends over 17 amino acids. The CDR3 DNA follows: TGTGCCAGCAGCCCACTTGCGGCCCGCTTCGCTTACAATGAGCAGTTCTTC. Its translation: CASSPLAARFAYNEQFF.

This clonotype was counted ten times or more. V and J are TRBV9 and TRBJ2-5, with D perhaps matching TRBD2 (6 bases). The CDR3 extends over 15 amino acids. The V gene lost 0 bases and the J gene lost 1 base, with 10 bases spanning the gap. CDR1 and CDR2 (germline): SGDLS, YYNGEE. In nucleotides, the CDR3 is TGTGCCAGCAGCGTAGATCAGGGACTCCAAGAGACCCAGTACTTC. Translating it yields CASSVDQGLQETQYF.

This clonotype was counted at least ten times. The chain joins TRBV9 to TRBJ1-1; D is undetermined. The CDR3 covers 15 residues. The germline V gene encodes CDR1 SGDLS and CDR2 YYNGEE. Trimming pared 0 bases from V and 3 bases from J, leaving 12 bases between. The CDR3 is CASSVGAARDTEAFF. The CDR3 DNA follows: TGTGCCAGCAGCGTAGGGGCGGCGCGGGACACTGAAGCTTTCTTT.

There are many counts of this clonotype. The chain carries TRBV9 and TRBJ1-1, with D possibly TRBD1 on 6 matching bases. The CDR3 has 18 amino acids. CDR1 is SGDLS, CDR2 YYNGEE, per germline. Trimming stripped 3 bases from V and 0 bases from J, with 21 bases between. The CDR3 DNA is TGTGCCAGCAGCGACCCAAGGGGGGTAAGGGTGGTGAACACTGAAGCTTTCTTT. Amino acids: CASSDPRGVRVVNTEAFF.

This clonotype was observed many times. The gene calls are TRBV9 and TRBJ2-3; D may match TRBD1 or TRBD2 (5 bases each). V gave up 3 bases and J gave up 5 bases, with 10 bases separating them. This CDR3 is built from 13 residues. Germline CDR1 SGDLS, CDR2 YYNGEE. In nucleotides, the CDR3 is TGTGCCAGCAGCGGCCGTGGGGGAGATACGCAGTATTTT. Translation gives CASSGRGGDTQYF.

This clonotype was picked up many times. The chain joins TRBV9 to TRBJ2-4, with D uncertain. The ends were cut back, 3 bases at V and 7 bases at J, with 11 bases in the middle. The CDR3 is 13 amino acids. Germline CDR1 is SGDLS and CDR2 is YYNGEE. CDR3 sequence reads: CASSAAQMNIQYF. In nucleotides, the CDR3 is TGTGCCAGCAGCGCGGCTCAGATGAACATTCAGTACTTC.

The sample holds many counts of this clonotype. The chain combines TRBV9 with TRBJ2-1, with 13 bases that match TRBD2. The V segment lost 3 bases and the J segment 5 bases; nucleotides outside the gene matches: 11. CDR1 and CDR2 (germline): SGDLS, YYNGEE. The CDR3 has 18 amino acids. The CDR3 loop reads CASSAPRTSGSADNEQFF. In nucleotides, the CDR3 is TGTGCCAGCAGCGCGCCTAGGACTAGCGGGAGTGCGGACAATGAGCAGTTCTTC. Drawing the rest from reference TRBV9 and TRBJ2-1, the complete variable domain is DSGVTQTPKHLITATGQRVTLRCSPRSGDLSVYWYQQSLDQGLQFLIQYYNGEERAKGNILERFSAQQFPDLHSELNLSSLELGDSALYFCASSAPRTSGSADNEQFFGPGTRLTVL.

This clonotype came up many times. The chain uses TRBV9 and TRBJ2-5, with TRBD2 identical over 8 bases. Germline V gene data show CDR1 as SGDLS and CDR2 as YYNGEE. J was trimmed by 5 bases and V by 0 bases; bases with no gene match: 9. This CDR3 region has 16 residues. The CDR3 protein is CASSVGPAGASETQYF. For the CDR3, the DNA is TGTGCCAGCAGCGTAGGGCCAGCGGGAGCTTCGGAGACCCAGTACTTC.

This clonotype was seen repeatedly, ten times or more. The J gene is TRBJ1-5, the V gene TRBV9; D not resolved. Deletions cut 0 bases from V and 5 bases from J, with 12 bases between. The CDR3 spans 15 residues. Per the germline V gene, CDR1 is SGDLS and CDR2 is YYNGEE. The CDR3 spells CASSVDLGYDQPQHF. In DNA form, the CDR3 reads TGTGCCAGCAGCGTAGATTTGGGGTATGATCAGCCCCAGCATTTT.

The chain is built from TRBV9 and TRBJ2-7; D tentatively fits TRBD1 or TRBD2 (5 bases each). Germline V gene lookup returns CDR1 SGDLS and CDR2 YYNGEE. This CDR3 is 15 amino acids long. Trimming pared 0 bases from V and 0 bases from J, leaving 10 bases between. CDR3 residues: CASSVGNGASYEQYF. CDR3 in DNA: TGTGCCAGCAGCGTAGGTAACGGGGCCTCCTACGAGCAGTACTTC.

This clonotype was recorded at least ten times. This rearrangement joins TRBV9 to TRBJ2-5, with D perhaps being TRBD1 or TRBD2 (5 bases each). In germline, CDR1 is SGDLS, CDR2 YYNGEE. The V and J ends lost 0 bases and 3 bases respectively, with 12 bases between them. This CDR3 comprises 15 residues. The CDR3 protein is CASSVARGAKETQYF. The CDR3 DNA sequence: TGTGCCAGCAGCGTAGCTCGAGGGGCTAAAGAGACCCAGTACTTC. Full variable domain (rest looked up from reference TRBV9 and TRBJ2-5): DSGVTQTPKHLITATGQRVTLRCSPRSGDLSVYWYQQSLDQGLQFLIQYYNGEERAKGNILERFSAQQFPDLHSELNLSSLELGDSALYFCASSVARGAKETQYFGPGTRLLVL.

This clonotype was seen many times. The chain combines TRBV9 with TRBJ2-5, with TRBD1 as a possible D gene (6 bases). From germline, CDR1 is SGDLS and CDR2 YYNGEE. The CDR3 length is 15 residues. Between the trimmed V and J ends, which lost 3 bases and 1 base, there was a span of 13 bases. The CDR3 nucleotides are TGTGCCAGCAGCGCCCCCGGACAGTTCCAAGAGACCCAGTACTTC. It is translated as CASSAPGQFQETQYF.

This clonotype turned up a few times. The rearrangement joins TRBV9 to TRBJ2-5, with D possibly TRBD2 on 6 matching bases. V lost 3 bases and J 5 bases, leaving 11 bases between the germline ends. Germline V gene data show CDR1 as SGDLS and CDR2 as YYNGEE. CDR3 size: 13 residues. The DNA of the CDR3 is TGTGCCAGCAGCGACGTTGGGGGGGAGACCCAGTACTTC. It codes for CASSDVGGETQYF.

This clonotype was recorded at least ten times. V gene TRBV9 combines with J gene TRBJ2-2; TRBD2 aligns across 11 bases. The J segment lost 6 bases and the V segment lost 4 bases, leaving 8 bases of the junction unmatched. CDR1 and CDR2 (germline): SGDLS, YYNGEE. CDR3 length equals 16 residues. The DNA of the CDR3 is TGTGCCAGCAGCTTTTCACTAGCGGGAGTGTCCGGGGAGCTGTTTTTT. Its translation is CASSFSLAGVSGELFF.